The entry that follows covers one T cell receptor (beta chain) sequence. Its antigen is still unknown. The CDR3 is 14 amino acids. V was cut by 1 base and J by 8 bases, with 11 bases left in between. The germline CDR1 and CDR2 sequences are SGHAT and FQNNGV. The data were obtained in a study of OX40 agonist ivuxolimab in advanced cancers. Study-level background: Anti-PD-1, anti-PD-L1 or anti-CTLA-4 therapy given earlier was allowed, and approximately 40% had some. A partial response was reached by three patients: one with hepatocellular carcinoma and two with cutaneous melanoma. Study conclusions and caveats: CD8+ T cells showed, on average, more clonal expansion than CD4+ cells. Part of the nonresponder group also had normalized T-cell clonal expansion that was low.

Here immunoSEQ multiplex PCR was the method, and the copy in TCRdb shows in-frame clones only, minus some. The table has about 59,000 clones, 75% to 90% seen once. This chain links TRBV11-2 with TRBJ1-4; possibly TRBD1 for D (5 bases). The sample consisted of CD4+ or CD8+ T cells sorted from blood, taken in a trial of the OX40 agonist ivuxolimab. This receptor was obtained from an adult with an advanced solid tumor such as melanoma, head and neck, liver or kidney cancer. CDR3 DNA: TGTGCCAGCAGCTTAGGACAGAAGGAGGAAAAACTGTTTTTT. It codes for CASSLGQKEEKLFF.